Sequencing of this T cell receptor (beta chain) was carried out in a study of cytotoxic CD8 clonotypes in ibrutinib-treated CLL. The V end lost 3 bases, the J end lost 0 bases, and 9 bases lay between the germline ends. The germline V gene has CDR1 SGHAT and CDR2 FQNNGV. CDR3 length: 15 amino acids. Generated by immunoSEQ multiplex PCR, the TCRdb table keeps only in-frame clones and is missing some. The sample records tens of thousands of clones, roughly 62% being singletons. The receptor was derived from a human donor with chronic lymphocytic leukemia. The input for sequencing was PBMCs, taken after 24 months of ibrutinib treatment. This sequence joins TRBV11-2 and TRBJ2-1; tentatively, D is TRBD2 (5 bases). CDR3 residues: CASSLVRGSYNEQFF. CDR3 DNA: TGTGCCAGCAGCTTGGTACGGGGCTCCTACAATGAGCAGTTCTTC.